One and the same sample provided the 21 T cell receptor beta chains below, sequenced in a study of shared clonotypes between healthy human individuals. Profiling relied on immunoSEQ multiplex PCR, and the TCRdb table lists in-frame clones only, not all of them. The repertoire includes approximately 2.5 million clones, 85% to 95% of them detected once, and roughly 0.13% sits in the top ten. Material: naive CD4+ T cells sorted from blood. Subset defined: CD45RA+ positively selected. The receptors originated from a man aged 18 to 30 in good health.

V gene TRBV11-2 combines with J gene TRBJ2-3; 7 bases agree with TRBD1. This CDR3 comprises 16 residues. With V trimmed by 3 bases and J by 0 bases, 6 bases remained unmatched. Germline CDR1 reads SGHAT; CDR2 reads FQNNGV. The CDR3 region is CASSFEGAYSTDTQYF. For the CDR3, the DNA is TGTGCCAGCAGCTTCGAGGGGGCTTATAGCACAGATACGCAGTATTTT.

The chain combines TRBV2 with TRBJ1-4; D remains ambiguous. CDR1 is SNHLY and CDR2 is FYNNEI in the germline V gene. The V gene lost 6 bases and the J gene lost 1 base, with 15 bases spanning the gap. The length of the CDR3 is 16 residues. CDR3 nucleotide sequence: TGTGCCAGCAGCTTAGCCGGAGGAATAACTAATGAAAAACTGTTTTTT. This gives the protein CASSLAGGITNEKLFF.

This clone was detected once. V is TRBV10-3 and J is TRBJ2-5; D is unclear. The germline V gene has CDR1 ENHRY and CDR2 SYGVKD. This CDR3 region has 12 residues. Deletions cut 4 bases from V and 4 bases from J, with 7 bases between. The DNA of the CDR3 is TGTGCCATCAGTGTTCTGGGAGAGACCCAGTACTTC. Its translation: CAISVLGETQYF.

V is TRBV7-3 and J is TRBJ1-2; TRBD1 matches at 7 bases. From germline, CDR1 is SGHTA and CDR2 FQGTGA. Losses at the gene ends were 4 bases for V and 3 bases for J; bases not matched to a gene: 8. The CDR3 length is 15 residues. The CDR3 DNA is TGTGCCAGCAGCTCGACGGGGACAGCCGACTATGGCTACACCTTC. Residues: CASSSTGTADYGYTF. The full variable domain, in which reference TRBV7-3 and TRBJ1-2 provide the parts outside the CDR3, is GAGVSQTPSNKVTEKGKYVELRCDPISGHTALYWYRQSLGQGPEFLIYFQGTGAADDSGLPNDRFFAVRPEGSVSTLKIQRTERGDSAVYLCASSSTGTADYGYTFGSGTRLTVV.

In the case of this clone: This sample includes further DNA sequences coding for the same CDR3. The chain employs TRBV5-1 and TRBJ1-5, with D tentatively TRBD1 (5 bases). The CDR3 loop spans 14 amino acids. Trimming pared 2 bases from V and 4 bases from J, leaving 10 bases between. The germline V gene encodes CDR1 SGHRS and CDR2 YFSETQ. CDR3 coding DNA: TGCGCCAGCAGCTTCGGGCAGGGTAATCAGCCCCAGCATTTT. This translates into CASSFGQGNQPQHF.

The V and J genes are TRBV6-1 and TRBJ1-3, with 7 positions matching TRBD1. The germline gives CDR1 MNHNS, CDR2 SASEGT. The CDR3 spans 18 residues. The trim removed 2 bases at V and 3 bases at J, leaving 13 bases unmatched. The CDR3 region is CASSELRQGQVGGNTIYF. In DNA form, the CDR3 reads TGTGCCAGCAGTGAACTGAGACAGGGACAAGTCGGTGGAAACACCATATATTTT.

The chain uses TRBV19 and TRBJ1-1; 9 nucleotides line up with TRBD1. The CDR3 extends over 13 amino acids. J gave up 4 bases and V 9 bases, and 6 bases lay outside the gene matches. Germline V gene sequence: CDR1 LNHDA, CDR2 SQIVND (reference sequence). CDR3 DNA sequence: TGTGCCAGCTGGACAGGGGAGCTCACTGAAGCTTTCTTT. It translates to CASWTGELTEAFF. Variable domain in full (rest from reference TRBV19 and TRBJ1-1): DGGITQSPKYLFRKEGQNVTLSCEQNLNHDAMYWYRQDPGQGLRLIYYSQIVNDFQKGDIAEGYSVSREKKESFPLTVTSAQKNPTAFYLCASWTGELTEAFFGQGTRLTVV.

The V and J genes are TRBV27 and TRBJ1-1, with D hard to call. The CDR3 has 13 amino acids. V lost 0 bases to trimming and J lost 7 bases, with 9 bases between them. Germline CDR1 MNHEY, CDR2 SMNVEV (reference sequence). CDR3 nucleotide sequence: TGTGCCAGCAGTTTATCGCGCGGGCTTGAAGCTTTCTTT. It translates to CASSLSRGLEAFF.

Of note for this clone: The same CDR3 also results from other DNA sequences found in this sample. V gene TRBV7-2 combines with J gene TRBJ2-1; 10 nucleotides align to TRBD2. The CDR3 is 15 residues long. Germline V gene lookup returns CDR1 SGHTA and CDR2 FQGNSA. V shed 5 bases, J shed 4 bases, and the junction held 5 bases outside the gene matches. CDR3 nucleotides: TGTGCCAGCAGCCTCCGGACTAGCGGTTACAATGAGCAGTTCTTC. Translation: CASSLRTSGYNEQFF. Using reference TRBV7-2 and TRBJ2-1 for the parts outside the CDR3, the full variable domain is GAGVSQSPSNKVTEKGKDVELRCDPISGHTALYWYRQSLGQGLEFLIYFQGNSAPDKSGLPSDRFSAERTGGSVSTLTIQRTQQEDSAVYLCASSLRTSGYNEQFFGPGTRLTVL.

This chain joins TRBV30 and TRBJ1-1, with D tentatively TRBD1 (6 bases). V dropped 2 bases and J dropped 1 base, with 8 bases sitting between them. The CDR3 contains 13 residues. The germline V gene encodes CDR1 GTSNPN and CDR2 SVGIG (reference sequence). CDR3 in amino acids: CAWSTGSNTEAFF. Written as DNA, the CDR3 is TGTGCCTGGAGTACAGGGTCGAACACTGAAGCTTTCTTT.

This clone was seen just once. The rearrangement joins TRBV6-5 to TRBJ2-1; tentatively, D is TRBD1 (6 bases). Germline CDR1 reads MNHEY; CDR2 reads SVGAGI. The CDR3 length is 15 residues. With 0 bases removed from V and 5 bases from J, the gap between germline ends came to 11 bases. For the CDR3, the DNA is TGTGCCAGCAGTTACTCTACAGGGATCAACAATGAGCAGTTCTTC. It codes for CASSYSTGINNEQFF.

This chain links TRBV5-1 with TRBJ2-3; D uncertain. Germline V gives CDR1 SGHRS, CDR2 YFSETQ. This CDR3 is built from 16 residues. V lost 0 bases, J lost 2 bases, and 13 bases lay in between. The CDR3 loop is CASSLDTVSSTDTQYF. Written as DNA, the CDR3 is TGCGCCAGCAGCTTGGATACAGTTAGTTCCACAGATACGCAGTATTTT.

CDR3 protein: CAISDADSSGNTIYF. CDR3 in DNA: TGTGCCATCAGTGATGCTGACAGCTCTGGAAACACCATATATTTT. The chain combines TRBV10-3 with TRBJ1-3, with D maybe TRBD1 (5 bases). CDR1 and CDR2 from the germline V gene are ENHRY and SYGVKD. Deletions cut 3 bases from V and 0 bases from J, with 9 bases between. The CDR3 spans 15 residues.

The chain joins TRBV5-1 to TRBJ2-2; tentative D call: TRBD2 (6 bases). Germline V gene lookup returns CDR1 SGHRS and CDR2 YFSETQ. V lost 2 bases to trimming and J lost 3 bases, with 11 bases between them. The CDR3 contains 15 residues. The CDR3 here is CASSLGRMDTGELFF. The DNA of the CDR3 is TGCGCCAGCAGCTTAGGGAGGATGGACACCGGGGAGCTGTTTTTT.

The CDR3 sequence: CASSPRTSGGEQYF. CDR3 DNA sequence: TGTGCCAGCAGCCCGCGGACTAGCGGGGGCGAGCAGTACTTC. The genes are TRBV7-2 and TRBJ2-7; 13 bases line up with TRBD2. The CDR3 sequence is 14 residues long. The ends lost 5 bases at V and 6 bases at J; junction bases unmatched: 4. Germline V gene data show CDR1 as SGHTA and CDR2 as FQGNSA. Together with reference TRBV7-2 and TRBJ2-7, the CDR3 gives the full variable domain: GAGVSQSPSNKVTEKGKDVELRCDPISGHTALYWYRQSLGQGLEFLIYFQGNSAPDKSGLPSDRFSAERTGGSVSTLTIQRTQQEDSAVYLCASSPRTSGGEQYFGPGTRLTVT.

The V call is TRBV5-5, the J call TRBJ2-5; 11 bases fit TRBD1. V shed 4 bases and J 4 bases; nucleotides not matched to a gene: 12. The CDR3 contains 17 residues. The germline V gene has CDR1 SGHKS and CDR2 YYEKEE (reference sequence). CDR3 sequence (DNA): TGTGCCAGCAGCCCTTCCGTGGGGACAGGGGGACGAGAGACCCAGTACTTC. This encodes CASSPSVGTGGRETQYF. Full variable domain (remainder filled in from reference TRBV5-5 and TRBJ2-5): DAGVTQSPTHLIKTRGQQVTLRCSPISGHKSVSWYQQVLGQGPQFIFQYYEKEERGRGNFPDRFSARQFPNYSSELNVNALLLGDSALYLCASSPSVGTGGRETQYFGPGTRLLVL.

J is TRBJ2-7 and V is TRBV5-1; 10 bases fit TRBD2. The V and J ends lost 3 bases and 6 bases, in that order; junction bases with no gene match: 9. Germline-derived CDR1 and CDR2 are SGHRS and YFSETQ. CDR3 size: 15 residues. For the CDR3, the DNA is TGCGCCAGCAGCTCTCTATCTAGCGGGAGTGGCGAGCAGTACTTC. It encodes CASSSLSSGSGEQYF.

The chain couples TRBV27 to TRBJ2-7; 7 bases agree with TRBD2. This CDR3 comprises 15 residues. The V gene's germline CDR1 is MNHEY and CDR2 SMNVEV (reference sequence). V shed 7 bases and J 1 base; nucleotides not matched to a gene: 10. For the CDR3, the DNA is TGTGCCAGCAAAGAGCTAGCGGCTTTTTCCTACGAGCAGTACTTC. It specifies CASKELAAFSYEQYF.

The chain joins TRBV6-5 to TRBJ2-7, with 9 bases that match TRBD2. The CDR3 totals 13 residues. Germline lookup yields CDR1 MNHEY and CDR2 SVGAGI. Trimming at V came to 8 bases and at J to 9 bases, leaving 11 bases not matched to a gene. CDR3 DNA: TGTGCCAGCGCTTCCCAGCGGGAGGTTCGGCAGTACTTC. The encoded protein is CASASQREVRQYF.

This sequence joins TRBV19 and TRBJ2-7; 10 bases map to TRBD2. The germline CDR1 and CDR2 sequences are LNHDA and SQIVND (reference sequence). The CDR3 length is 17 residues. V lost 9 bases and J lost 1; bases outside the gene matches: 15. In DNA form, the CDR3 reads TGTGCCAGCGCTGAGGGGACTAGCGCCACCCAGTCCTACGAGCAGTACTTC. Protein product: CASAEGTSATQSYEQYF.

This clone was seen once. Written as DNA, the CDR3 is TGTGCCAGCAGAGCGGGCCCCCCTTCACCCCTCCACTTT. This sequence encodes CASRAGPPSPLHF. The chain is built from TRBV27 and TRBJ1-6; D is unresolved. Trimming shortened V by 6 bases and J by 9 bases, and 12 bases separated the two germline ends. This CDR3 is 13 amino acids long. Germline V lookup: CDR1 MNHEY, CDR2 SMNVEV (reference sequence).